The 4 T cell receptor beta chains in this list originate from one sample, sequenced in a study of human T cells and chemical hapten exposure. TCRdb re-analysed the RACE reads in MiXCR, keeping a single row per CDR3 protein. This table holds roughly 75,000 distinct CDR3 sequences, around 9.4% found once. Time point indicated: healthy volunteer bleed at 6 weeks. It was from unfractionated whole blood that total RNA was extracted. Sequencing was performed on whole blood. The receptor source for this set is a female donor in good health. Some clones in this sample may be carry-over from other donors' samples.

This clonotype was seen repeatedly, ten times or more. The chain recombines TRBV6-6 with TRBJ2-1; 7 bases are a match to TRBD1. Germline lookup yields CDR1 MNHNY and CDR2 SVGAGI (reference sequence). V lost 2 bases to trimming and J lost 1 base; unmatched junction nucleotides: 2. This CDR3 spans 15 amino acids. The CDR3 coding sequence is TGTGCCAGCAGTTACGGGACAGCGTCCTACAATGAGCAGTTCTTC. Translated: CASSYGTASYNEQFF.

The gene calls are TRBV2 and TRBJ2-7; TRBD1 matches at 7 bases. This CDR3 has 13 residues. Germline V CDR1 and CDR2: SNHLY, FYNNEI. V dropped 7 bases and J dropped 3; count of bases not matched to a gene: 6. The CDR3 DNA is TGTGCCAGCACTTGGGACAGCCGCTACGAGCAGTACTTC. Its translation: CASTWDSRYEQYF.

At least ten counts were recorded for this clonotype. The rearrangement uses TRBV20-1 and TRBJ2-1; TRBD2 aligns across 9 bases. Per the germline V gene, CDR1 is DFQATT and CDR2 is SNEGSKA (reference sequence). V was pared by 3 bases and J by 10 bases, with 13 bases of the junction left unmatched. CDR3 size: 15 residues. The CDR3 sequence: CSARAGGTFDREQFF. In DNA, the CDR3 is TGCAGTGCTAGGGCGGGGGGGACCTTTGATAGAGAGCAGTTCTTC.

In nucleotides, the CDR3 is TGTGCCAGCAGTCAATCGCACAGGAAAGCCCAGCATTTT. Its protein product is CASSQSHRKAQHF. The chain combines TRBV6-5 with TRBJ1-5, with a tentative D call TRBD1 (5 bases). V lost 5 bases to trimming and J lost 11 bases, with 16 bases between them. This CDR3 is 13 amino acids long. CDR1 is MNHEY, CDR2 SVGAGI, per germline.